This TCR beta chain was found in a study of cytomegalovirus exposure and HLA in healthy donors (dated by TCRdb to about 2017). With respect to the entire study: In an earlier analysis of approximately 640 of the donors, roughly 300 Gb of sequence data and approximately 100 million unique TCR beta sequences from approximately 180 million T cells were reported. Genome-wide SNP genotypes for about 60% of the 666 donors were used in a later genetic analysis, which treated that subset as a discovery cohort. The study was designed to test whether signatures of past pathogen exposure could be identified by cataloging public T cell receptors. Across approximately 420 genotyped donors of the cohort, an average of approximately 200,000 unique TCR beta nucleotide sequences per donor were sequenced, and roughly a sixth of those sequences were non-productive. All discovery cohort repertoires had been generated using a single sequencing platform. Among the roughly 400 genotyped donors, around 81% belonged to the genetic ancestry cluster associated with self-reported Caucasian donors. High-throughput TCR immunosequencing, statistical association of individual TCRs with disease status, and machine learning were combined to predict cytomegalovirus infection status. Besides the first cohort of 666 subjects, a separate validation cohort made up of 120 different subjects was used. Around 320 gigabases of sequencing data and tens of millions of unique TCR sequences were included in an early release covering around 650 HLA-typed donors. Typing coverage varied by locus: roughly 629-640 donors for A, B, C, DRB1 and DQB1; roughly 520 for DQA1; around 610 for DPA1; approximately 490 for DPB1. Using immunosequencing, the study profiled T cell repertoires from 500 to 800 subjects and related those repertoires to cytomegalovirus serostatus. A later analysis re-examined previously published TCR beta repertoires from about 670 donors and added high-resolution HLA genotyping to investigate patterns of TCR occurrence. HLA typing included class I and class II loci at four-digit resolution. In an earlier analysis of roughly 600 of the donors, high-throughput TCR beta sequencing was used to judge whether each TCR beta V gene segment behaved as functional or pseudogenic. Donor age, sex, ethnicity and CMV serostatus were collected together with the repertoire data. Rather than using new phenotypic data, the later analysis identified candidate immune exposures from TCR beta sequences and from how often those sequences occurred across donors. Because of strong linkage in the cohort, four or five DR-DQ haplotypes were treated as single units for association and clustering. General study outcomes and caveats: Some IMGT-functional V segments, including TRBV6-2 and TRBV6-3, could not be distinguished by the 87-base-pair reads and were therefore excluded. A later genetic analysis reported fewer N-insertions in productive TCRs among donors in an Asian-associated ancestry cluster than the approximately 670-donor mean. In vitro tests confirmed that a few of the cytomegalovirus-associated TCR beta chains recognize cytomegalovirus antigens. Linkage disequilibrium might explain the correlated functional status among segregating V segments, but an unknown experimental factor could not be ruled out. In this cohort, only TCR beta chains were sequenced, and detectable features were limited by the absence of alpha or paired-chain data. Broadly in line with IMGT annotations, most TCR beta V segments showed up in productive rearrangements about 87% or about 30% of the time in an earlier analysis of some 590 of the donors. In a later analysis, HLA-associated TCR beta chains showed more clonal expansion and lower generation probabilities than non-associated chains that were equally common. Most TCR sequences were observed very rarely across donors, whereas some public TCRs were present in many individuals. A total of 150 to 200 TCR beta chains were listed by the study as associated with cytomegalovirus. In a later analysis, the rate of TCR association differed among HLA loci, with DRB1 alleles having the most associated TCRs and HLA-C alleles having the fewest. Because counts were too low, fewer than 20 rarely observed V segments, including chromosome 9 orphons, were excluded from the earlier analysis of around 640 of the donors. Because HLA typing was missing for some donors at each locus, association tests included only the typed subset. CMV serostatus was the only immune exposure information available for the cohort. Assigning TCR associations to individual alleles was difficult when HLA alleles, especially DR and DQ, strongly co-occurred. A later genetic analysis associated a missense DCLRE1C variant with V-gene and J-gene trimming of TCR beta chains, and an independent cohort replicated the association. In both the original and validation cohorts, the classifier was reported to diagnose cytomegalovirus status with high specificity and sensitivity. Roughly uniform sequencing depth across donors was assumed in presence/absence analyses, although this assumption may not hold. A later analysis reported that several top co-occurrence clusters appeared linked to parvovirus B19, influenza, CMV and Epstein-Barr virus. A later analysis found that most CMV-associated TCR beta chains appeared HLA-restricted, with HLA associations seemingly driven largely by CMV exposure. A further reported finding was that TCR beta sequences accurately predicted the HLA-A and HLA-B alleles for most subjects in the first cohort. The authors suggested that the approach could potentially be extended to other disease states and immunological phenotypes. A group of highly shared sequence variants was considered likely to be a technical artifact of the sequencing pipeline. In a later analysis, some 18,000 TCR beta sequences were associated with specific HLA alleles at a false discovery rate of 0.05.

The germline V gene specifies KGHSH as CDR1 and LQKENI as CDR2. The germline ends are 6 bases apart after V is trimmed by 0 bases and J by 0 bases. The CDR3 spans 14 residues, from the cysteine through the phenylalanine. Only the CDR3 region is kept as DNA, spanning 42 bases read in frame from base 1. With regard to this clone: The antigen it recognizes is unknown. Within one base of it there is no much larger clone, and no base qualities were kept.

The cohort was made up of several hundred healthy bone marrow donors. All cohort members were sampled while nominally healthy, although unrecorded immune exposures were likely present. The donor tested CMV seronegative and was one of the 352 seronegative cohort members. A peripheral blood sample was provided by each donor, and peripheral blood mononuclear cells were used for TCR beta sequencing. The Qiagen DNeasy Blood Extraction Kit was used to extract genomic DNA from the blood cell samples. Preparation of the library involved the immunoSEQ multiplex PCR assay. For the multiplex PCR, a mixture combining 60 forward primers for TCR Vbeta segments and 13 reverse primers for TCR Jbeta segments was used. A multiplex PCR assay on genomic DNA amplified the CDR3 region of rearranged TCR beta genes. The amplified TCR beta libraries were sequenced on the Illumina HiSeq System as 87-base-pair reads. The original pipeline was this. Across the roughly 700 repertoires, a later analysis counted 75 million to 90 million unique TCR beta chains, approximately 10 million of which were shared by at least two donors. A nearest-neighbor algorithm error-corrected the raw reads and collapsed the reads into unique sequences, merging closely related sequences to remove PCR and sequencing errors. To assign V, D and J gene segments, CDR3 sequences were aligned to IMGT reference sequences. For a sequence to be retained, at least a six-nucleotide match to both a V gene segment and a J gene segment was required. A rearrangement was called productive if the CDR3 had no stop codons and remained in frame with V and J, and every other rearrangement was called non-productive. CDR3 was defined by IMGT convention, running from the second conserved V-encoded cysteine to the conserved J-encoded phenylalanine. The earlier analysis of 500 to 750 of the donors excluded any sequence lacking an unambiguous match to a single V gene segment. An earlier analysis of several hundred of the donors classified V segments as functional when productive rearrangements were above 56.7% and as segregating when the standard deviation between donors was above 5%. A statistical classification framework was built for diagnosing cytomegalovirus status from the catalog of TCR beta chain sequences. In a later analysis, TCR nucleotide sequences were compared against IMGT/GENE-DB human TR gene sequences so that V and J genes could be assigned. In a later analysis, CDR3 sequences and most-parsimonious VDJ recombination scenarios were assigned using the TCRdist pipeline. A later analysis defined each TCR beta chain by its CDR3 amino acid sequence plus V-gene family, and excluded reads lacking a unique V-gene family. In a later analysis, 550 to 650 highly shared, low-generation-probability nucleotide sequences were removed to address suspected cross-contamination and a sequencing artifact. In a later analysis, a clonal expansion index was calculated for each public chain from normalized within-repertoire ranks of inferred template counts. Generation probabilities in a later analysis came from a VDJ recombination model fitted to out-of-frame rearrangements, and those results were checked against IGoR. Hypergeometric tests were used in a later analysis to score TCR-TCR, TCR-HLA and TCR-CMV co-occurrence, with a repertoire-size bias correction applied to the TCR pairs. False discovery rates were estimated in a later analysis by permuting HLA or CMV assignments 20 times. In a later analysis, co-occurring TCRs were grouped using DBSCAN, with TCRdist sequence similarity added in when clustering inside HLA-allele-positive subsets. Repertoires with fewer than 30,000 or more than 120,000 public chains were left out of co-occurrence clustering, as were a few repertoires with anomalous nucleotide sharing. TCRdb retrieved this table from immuneACCESS and kept in-frame rearrangements only. Not all clones are present; in checked studies, unresolved V genes account for under half, and no reason is known for the remainder. That table gives V, J and clone size, and the DNA gave D and trimming. The sample includes some 180,000 clones, with 82% observed a single time. Less than 2% of the sample lies in the top ten.

The sequenced sample consisted of PBMCs. This clonotype originated in a man in his forties in good health and CMV-seronegative. In this chain, TRBV18 is recombined with TRBJ2-7; the D gene is unclear. The sequenced DNA is TGTGCCAGCTCACCACCGTATAGCTCCTACGAGCAGTACTTC. The encoded protein is CASSPPYSSYEQYF. The reference TRBV18 and TRBJ2-7 proteins fill in what lies around the CDR3, so the full variable domain reads NAGVMQNPRHLVRRRGQEARLRCSPMKGHSHVYWYRQLPEEGLKFMVYLQKENIIDESGMPKERFSAEFPKEGPSILRIQQVVRGDSAAYFCASSPPYSSYEQYFGPGTRLTVT.